Shown below are 2 T cell receptor beta chains from a single sample sequenced in a study of cytomegalovirus exposure and HLA in healthy donors. This table comes from immunoSEQ multiplex PCR, and its TCRdb copy is limited to in-frame clones, with some not included. The table records about 200,000 clones, roughly 91% of them present only once. The sample consisted of PBMCs. These receptor sequences come from a woman between 18 and 29 years old in good health and CMV-seropositive.

This chain joins TRBV28 and TRBJ1-2, with 9 bases fitting TRBD1. Germline V CDR1 and CDR2: MDHEN, SYDVKM. The CDR3 length is 17 residues. V gave up 3 bases and J gave up 2 bases; unmatched junction bases: 10. CDR3 in amino acids: CASSFGFRDRVNYGYTF. As DNA, the CDR3 is TGTGCCAGCAGTTTTGGTTTCCGGGACAGGGTGAACTATGGCTACACCTTC.

The V gene is TRBV4-1, the J gene TRBJ2-7; perhaps TRBD1 as D (6 bases). Germline CDR1 MGHRA, CDR2 YSYEKL. The CDR3 is made up of 13 amino acids. Trimming shortened V by 1 base and J by 6 bases, and 10 bases separated the two germline ends. CDR3: CASSQGTVFEQYF. For the CDR3, the DNA is TGCGCCAGCAGCCAAGGGACAGTTTTCGAGCAGTACTTC.